The 21 T cell receptor beta chains presented below share a single source sample, sequenced in a study of breast tumors, draining lymph nodes, adjacent tissues. The lymph nodes were axillary draining lymph nodes from breast cancer patients. A single record per CDR3 protein comes from TCRdb applying MiXCR to the multiplex PCR reads. The sample consists of 200,000 or so distinct CDR3 sequences, approximately 33% of them appearing once. Sequenced: axillary lymph node tissue. All receptors derive from a female donor with breast cancer. Some clones in this sample may be carry-over from other donors' samples.

The sample holds many counts of this clonotype. The V and J genes are TRBV11-2 and TRBJ1-6; D is perhaps TRBD1 (5 bases). This CDR3 has 18 amino acids. Germline V CDR1 and CDR2: SGHAT, FQNNGV. V gave up 0 bases and J gave up 10 bases, with 22 bases separating them. For the CDR3, the DNA is TGTGCCAGCAGCTTAGAGGCTCATTGGGGACTAACCTTCTCACCCCTCCACTTT. Its translation: CASSLEAHWGLTFSPLHF.

There are many counts of this clonotype. The chain combines TRBV3-1 with TRBJ1-6; the D is unclear. V was cut by 0 bases and J by 4 bases, with 4 bases left in between. The germline CDR1 and CDR2 sequences are LGHDT and YNNKEL (reference sequence). The CDR3 contains 14 residues. Here the CDR3 reads CASSQDKYNSPLHF. The CDR3 region has the DNA TGTGCCAGCAGCCAAGACAAGTATAATTCACCCCTCCACTTT. The full variable domain, with the rest looked up from reference TRBV3-1 and TRBJ1-6, is DTAVSQTPKYLVTQMGNDKSIKCEQNLGHDTMYWYKQDSKKFLKIMFSYNNKELIINETVPNRFSPKSPDKAHLNLHINSLELGDSAVYFCASSQDKYNSPLHFGNGTRLTVT.

There are many counts of this clonotype. CDR3 sequence (DNA): TGTGCCAGCTCACCATTCGGGGGGAATTACAATGAGCAGTTCTTC. Amino acid sequence: CASSPFGGNYNEQFF. This chain joins TRBV18 and TRBJ2-1, with TRBD2 matching over 7 bases. The junction had 5 bases not matched to a gene; V was cut back by 2 bases and J by 4 bases. Germline loops: CDR1 KGHSH, CDR2 LQKENI. This CDR3 has 15 amino acids.

This clonotype was counted many times. This chain uses TRBV5-1 with TRBJ2-3; D is perhaps TRBD2 (6 bases). Germline V gives CDR1 SGHRS, CDR2 YFSETQ. V was trimmed by 3 bases and J by 1 base, leaving 15 bases between them. This CDR3 contains 16 residues. CDR3 sequence: CASSWGTPGGTDTQYF. The CDR3 region has the DNA TGCGCCAGCAGCTGGGGGACTCCTGGGGGCACAGATACGCAGTATTTT.

This clonotype has a count of ten or more. The chain's CDR3 is CASSQIAPDEQYF. In DNA form, the CDR3 reads TGCGCCAGCAGCCAAATCGCGCCAGACGAGCAGTACTTC. The chain links TRBV4-1 to TRBJ2-7; no reliable D call. The V end lost 2 bases, the J end lost 5 bases, and 10 bases lay between the germline ends. This CDR3 contains 13 residues. The germline CDR1 and CDR2 sequences are MGHRA and YSYEKL.

This clonotype was found a few times. A read error may account for a junction end that differs from germline. The chain joins TRBV20-1 to TRBJ1-1; D is ambiguous. The CDR3 is 10 residues long. Looked up from germline, CDR1 is DFQATT and CDR2 is SNEGSKA (reference sequence). CDR3 sequence reads: CSARGVRMGF. Here the CDR3 DNA reads TGCAGTGCTAGAGGCGTGCGGATGGGATTT.

This clonotype has at least ten counts. The genes are TRBV7-2 and TRBJ2-5, with 9 bases matching TRBD2. CDR1 and CDR2 (germline): SGHTA, FQGNSA. J lost 3 bases, V lost 5 bases, and 7 bases had no gene match. The CDR3 extends over 15 amino acids. For the CDR3, the DNA is TGTGCCAGCAGCCCCCTGGGACTAGCTGAAGAGACCCAGTACTTC. Translation: CASSPLGLAEETQYF.

This clonotype was seen many times. The rearrangement uses TRBV2 and TRBJ1-6; 9 bases agree with TRBD1. V gave up 3 bases and J gave up 9 bases; unmatched junction bases: 9. The CDR3 spans 16 residues. Germline assignment: CDR1 SNHLY and CDR2 FYNNEI. CDR3 sequence: CASSDPGQGKGSPLHF. In nucleotides, the CDR3 is TGTGCCAGCAGTGACCCCGGACAGGGGAAGGGTTCACCCCTCCACTTT.

This clonotype was counted ten times or more. For the CDR3, the DNA is TGTGCCAGCAGCCCAGGGGGCCGGGGAGAGACCCAGTACTTC. It specifies CASSPGGRGETQYF. The chain recombines TRBV7-3 with TRBJ2-5; 8 nucleotides agree with TRBD1. Germline CDR1 reads SGHTA; CDR2 reads FQGTGA. This CDR3 comprises 14 residues. The J segment lost 4 bases and the V segment lost 5 bases, leaving 6 bases of the junction unmatched.

This clonotype was observed a few times. A much larger clone sits a single nucleotide away, making a read error possible. The CDR3 spells CASSLTSGTYNEQLF. In DNA form, the CDR3 reads TGTGCCAGCAGCTTAACTAGCGGGACTTACAATGAGCAGCTCTTC. The rearrangement joins TRBV7-3 to TRBJ2-1; 8 bases align to TRBD2. Per the germline V gene, CDR1 is SGHTA and CDR2 is FQGTGA. The CDR3 is made up of 15 amino acids.

This clonotype appeared a few times. A much bigger clone sits one base away, suggesting this may be a read error. The final CDR3 position lacks the conserved phenylalanine or tryptophan, pointing to a likely read error. The chain links TRBV7-9 to TRBJ2-5; 7 nucleotides align to TRBD1. Trimming at V came to 5 bases and at J to 4 bases, leaving 7 bases not matched to a gene. The CDR3 is made up of 14 amino acids. In germline, CDR1 is SEHNR, CDR2 FQNEAQ (reference sequence). Here the CDR3 reads CASSPSAGGETQYL. CDR3 sequence (DNA): TGTGCCAGCAGCCCCTCCGCAGGGGGAGAGACCCAGTACCTC.

This clonotype was recorded many times. The chain uses TRBV30 and TRBJ1-2; D is unclear. Trimming removed 0 bases from V and 7 bases from J, with 12 bases in between. In germline, CDR1 is GTSNPN, CDR2 SVGIG (reference sequence). This CDR3 is built from 13 residues. CDR3 bases: TGTGCCTGGAGTGTAAGCATAGGCCGTGGCTACACCTTC. It yields the protein CAWSVSIGRGYTF.

Only one count was recorded for this clonotype. The CDR3 ends on some other residue instead of the conserved phenylalanine or tryptophan, so this is likely a read error. V is TRBV3-1 and J is TRBJ1-2; no clear D. This CDR3 contains 13 residues. Germline loops: CDR1 LGHDT, CDR2 YNNKEL (reference sequence). V lost 4 bases to trimming and J lost 7 bases, with 13 bases between them. CDR3 loop: CASSRTADFGYTT. CDR3 sequence (DNA): TGTGCCAGCAGCCGAACAGCGGACTTTGGCTACACCACC.

To note about this clonotype: It may be a read error: a sequence one base away is much more abundant. The chain uses TRBV7-9 and TRBJ2-2; D may correspond to TRBD1 or TRBD2 (7 bases each). The length of the CDR3 is 14 residues. Germline V CDR1 and CDR2: SEHNR, FQNEAQ (reference sequence). V lost 5 bases and J 5 bases, leaving 12 bases between the germline ends. The CDR3 DNA follows: TGTGCCAGCAGCACCCAGGGGGGGACCGGGGAGCTGTTTTTT. Amino acid sequence: CASSTQGGTGELFF. The full variable domain, completed using reference TRBV7-9 and TRBJ2-2, is DTGVSQNPRHKITKRGQNVTFRCDPISEHNRLYWYRQTLGQGPEFLTYFQNEAQLEKSRLLSDRFSAERPKGSFSTLEIQRTEQGDSAMYLCASSTQGGTGELFFGEGSRLTVL.

The V gene is TRBV6-2 or TRBV6-3, the J gene TRBJ2-6, with unresolved D. The CDR3 length is 16 residues. V was pared by 0 bases and J by 0 bases, with 6 bases between. The germline V gene has CDR1 MNHEY and CDR2 SVGEGT. The CDR3 loop reads CASSYSTHSGANVLTF. The CDR3 DNA reads as TGTGCCAGCAGTTACTCGACTCACTCTGGGGCCAACGTCCTGACTTTC.

This clonotype was observed at least ten times. This may come from a read error, since a much larger clone is one base off. This rearrangement joins TRBV11-2 to TRBJ2-5, with 8 bases matching TRBD1. V lost 6 bases, J lost 5 bases, and 11 bases stayed unmatched. The CDR3 runs 15 residues. Germline values: CDR1 SGHAT, CDR2 FQNNGV. CDR3 protein: CASRLDRGSSETQYF. CDR3 in DNA: TGTGCCAGCAGACTAGACAGGGGATCTAGCGAGACCCAGTACTTC. The variable domain in full, completed from reference TRBV11-2 and TRBJ2-5, reads EAGVAQSPRYKIIEKRQSVAFWCNPISGHATLYWYQQILGQGPKLLIQFQNNGVVDDSQLPKDRFSAERLKGVDSTLKIQPAKLEDSAVYLCASRLDRGSSETQYFGPGTRLLVL.

The sample holds many counts of this clonotype. J is TRBJ2-3 and V is TRBV7-2, with 8 bases lining up with TRBD2. V lost 0 bases and J lost 3; bases outside the gene matches: 11. CDR1 is SGHTA and CDR2 is FQGNSA in the germline V gene. The length of the CDR3 is 18 residues. The chain's CDR3 is CASSLARFGGGRTDTQYF. The CDR3 DNA is TGTGCCAGCAGCTTAGCGCGATTCGGGGGGGGCCGTACAGATACGCAGTATTTT.

This clonotype came up many times. The V and J genes are TRBV7-6 and TRBJ2-7; tentatively, D is TRBD2 (7 bases). The CDR3 consists of 13 residues. Germline-derived CDR1 and CDR2 are SGHVS and FNYEAQ. V lost 5 bases to trimming and J lost 7 bases, with 15 bases between them. The CDR3: CASSLTQGGEQYF. The CDR3 bases are TGTGCCAGCAGCCTGACACAGGGAGGGGAGCAGTACTTC.

This clonotype was seen many times. The V and J genes are TRBV6-1 and TRBJ2-7; 8 bases are a match to TRBD1. In germline, CDR1 is MNHNS, CDR2 SASEGT. This CDR3 is 16 amino acids long. Trimming removed 2 bases from V and 4 bases from J; junction bases left unmatched: 10. CDR3 sequence: CASSENPWTGKYEQYF. As DNA, the CDR3 is TGTGCCAGCAGTGAAAACCCCTGGACAGGGAAGTACGAGCAGTACTTC.

V and J are TRBV20-1 and TRBJ2-3; TRBD2 agrees at 9 bases. After removal of 6 bases from V and 7 bases from J, the junction contained 8 bases not matched to a gene. The CDR3 spans 13 residues. Germline V lookup: CDR1 DFQATT, CDR2 SNEGSKA (reference sequence). This chain's CDR3 is CSATVAGVNTQYF. As DNA, the CDR3 is TGCAGTGCAACCGTAGCGGGGGTTAATACGCAGTATTTT.

This clonotype was observed at least ten times. J is TRBJ1-5 and V is TRBV28; 8 bases align to TRBD1. V lost 8 bases to trimming and J lost 6 bases; unmatched junction nucleotides: 9. The CDR3 totals 14 residues. The germline V gene has CDR1 MDHEN and CDR2 SYDVKM. CDR3 sequence (DNA): TGTGCCAGCCGCAGCGGACAGGGCTCTCAGCCCCAGCATTTT. As protein: CASRSGQGSQPQHF. Based on the CDR3 plus reference TRBV28 and TRBJ1-5, the full variable domain is DVKVTQSSRYLVKRTGEKVFLECVQDMDHENMFWYRQDPGLGLRLIYFSYDVKMKEKGDIPEGYSVSREKKERFSLILESASTNQTSMYLCASRSGQGSQPQHFGDGTRLSIL.